This is a list of T cell receptor beta chains from one sample in a study of blood T cell repertoires in COVID-19. Produced via immunoSEQ multiplex PCR; TCRdb's table is partial and in-frame only. The sample gives 68,000 or so clones, about 74% of which show up once; roughly 20% is in the top ten. Sequencing input: peripheral blood. These receptors came from a human donor in a cohort sampled during active COVID-19. The CDR3 runs from the conserved cysteine through the conserved F or W. Each record gives: D gene, J gene, V gene, CDR3 protein. A D gene is named only where the DNA matches it firmly.

-,TRBJ1-2,TRBV3-1/TRBV3-2,CASSLGGFRVYGYTF
TRBD2,TRBJ2-7,TRBV2,CASRAGLAAYEQYF
TRBD1,TRBJ1-2,TRBV28,CASRPDRVNYGYTF
-,TRBJ2-1,TRBV4-3,CASSQQTGRRNEQFF
TRBD1,TRBJ2-4,TRBV7-2,CASSARTGTGVLAKNIQYF
TRBD1,TRBJ2-7,TRBV2,CASGGQGANEQYF
TRBD1,TRBJ2-5,TRBV24-1,CATSDGQGETQYF
-,TRBJ2-5,TRBV3-1/TRBV3-2,CASSQDGGNIKTQYF
TRBD1,TRBJ1-1,TRBV6-2/TRBV6-3,CASSYGTVETEAFF
-,TRBJ1-2,TRBV4-3,CASSPLPSANYGYTF
TRBD2,TRBJ2-7,TRBV7-2,CASSLTLAGEYEQYF
-,TRBJ1-1,TRBV5-6,CASSLVDSMNTEAFF
-,TRBJ1-3,TRBV7-9,CASSLEPLRRNTIYF
TRBD1,TRBJ1-2,TRBV3-1/TRBV3-2,CASSRPGQGEGYTF
TRBD2,TRBJ2-3,TRBV7-9,CASSRTSESTDTQYF
TRBD1,TRBJ2-7,TRBV2,CASSLTGTSYEQYF
-,TRBJ1-6,TRBV7-8,CASSRGEDNSPLHF
TRBD1,TRBJ2-5,TRBV10-3,CAISKDRVDETQYF
-,TRBJ1-1,TRBV3-1/TRBV3-2,CASSQVGGNTEAFF
TRBD1,TRBJ2-7,TRBV7-2,CASSSGTGGSYEQYF
-,TRBJ1-1,TRBV7-8,CASSQDQGGFTEAFF
TRBD1,TRBJ2-5,TRBV7-9,CASSLATGGGETQYF
-,TRBJ2-7,TRBV7-2,CASSLDLEKSYEQYF
-,TRBJ1-6,TRBV28,CASSPPDSDNSPLHF
TRBD1,TRBJ2-5,TRBV27,CASSPTGGGETQYF
-,TRBJ1-3,TRBV3-1/TRBV3-2,CASSLQSGGNTIYF
TRBD1,TRBJ2-7,TRBV11-2,CASSLAQGAIGEQYF
TRBD2,TRBJ2-2,TRBV27,CASSRTGGTGELFF
TRBD1,TRBJ1-5,TRBV7-2,CASSLMGRGLNQPQHF